These 2 T cell receptor beta chains were all obtained from the same sample, sequenced in a study of T cells in Graves' hyperthyroidism and ophthalmopathy. TCR beta CDR3 sequences were amplified from RNA transcripts. With the HTBI primer set, the TCR CDR3 went through a first round of RT-PCR. TCRdb re-called the multiplex PCR reads through MiXCR, storing one row per CDR3 protein. The table has around 350,000 distinct CDR3 sequences, roughly 13% seen once; the top ten hold about 9.1%. Sequenced sample: blood. The receptors originated from a woman under 30 with Graves' hyperthyroidism.

This clonotype was observed a handful of times. The chain joins TRBV20-1 to TRBJ2-3; D ambiguous. V dropped 3 bases and J dropped 1 base, with 14 bases sitting between them. This CDR3 region has 15 residues. The germline CDR1 and CDR2 sequences are DFQATT and SNEGSKA (reference sequence). CDR3 in DNA: TGCAGTGCTAGGGGTATAGGACGGGGCACAGATACGCAGTATTTT. Its translation: CSARGIGRGTDTQYF.

The chain uses TRBV7-9 and TRBJ1-1, with D perhaps matching TRBD1 (6 bases). Trimming took off 3 bases at V and 1 base at J, with 9 bases between the two ends. The germline V gene has CDR1 SEHNR and CDR2 FQNEAQ (reference sequence). The CDR3 sequence is 14 residues long. CDR3 residues: CASSLDSKNTEAFF. In nucleotides, the CDR3 is TGTGCCAGCAGCTTGGACAGCAAGAACACTGAAGCTTTCTTT.